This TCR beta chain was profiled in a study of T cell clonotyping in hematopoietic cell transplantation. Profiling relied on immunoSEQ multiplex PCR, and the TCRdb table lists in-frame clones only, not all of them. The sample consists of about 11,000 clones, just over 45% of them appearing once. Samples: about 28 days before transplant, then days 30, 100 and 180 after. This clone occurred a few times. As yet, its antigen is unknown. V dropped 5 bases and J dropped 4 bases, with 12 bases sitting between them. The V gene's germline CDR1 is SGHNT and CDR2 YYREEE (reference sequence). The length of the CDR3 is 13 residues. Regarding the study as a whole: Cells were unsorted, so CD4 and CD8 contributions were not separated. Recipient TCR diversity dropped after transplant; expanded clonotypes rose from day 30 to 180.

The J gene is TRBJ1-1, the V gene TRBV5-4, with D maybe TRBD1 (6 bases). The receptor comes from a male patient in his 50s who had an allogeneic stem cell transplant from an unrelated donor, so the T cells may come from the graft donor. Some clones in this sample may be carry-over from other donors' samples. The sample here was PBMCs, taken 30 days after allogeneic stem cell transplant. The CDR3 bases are TGTGCCAGCAGACCGGGGGGGGCCACTGAAGCTTTCTTT. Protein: CASRPGGATEAFF.